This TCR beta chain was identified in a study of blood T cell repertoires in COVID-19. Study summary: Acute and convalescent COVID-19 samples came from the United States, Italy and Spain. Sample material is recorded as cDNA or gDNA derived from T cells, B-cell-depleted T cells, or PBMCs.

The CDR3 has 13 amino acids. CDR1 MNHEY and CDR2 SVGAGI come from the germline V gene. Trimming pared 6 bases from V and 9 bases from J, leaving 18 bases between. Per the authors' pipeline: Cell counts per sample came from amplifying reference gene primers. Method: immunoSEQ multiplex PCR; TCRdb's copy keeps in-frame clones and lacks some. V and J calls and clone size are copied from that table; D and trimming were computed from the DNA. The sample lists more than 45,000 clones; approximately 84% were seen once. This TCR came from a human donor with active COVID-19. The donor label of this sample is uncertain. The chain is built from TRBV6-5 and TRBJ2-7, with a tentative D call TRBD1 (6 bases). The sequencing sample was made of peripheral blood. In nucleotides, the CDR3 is TGTGCCAGCAGCCGGGACATGGGTTTCGGGCAGTACTTC. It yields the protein CASSRDMGFGQYF.